What follows describes a single T cell receptor (beta chain). Its specificity is unknown. V dropped 8 bases and J dropped 4 bases, with 6 bases sitting between them. Per germline, CDR1 WNHNN and CDR2 SYGVQD (reference sequence). This CDR3 region has 11 residues. Authors' data handling: A per-sample median of roughly 96,000 TCRs was observed, with a range of about 20,000 to 700,000. Using its own MiXCR run on the RACE reads, TCRdb lists one record per CDR3 protein. TCRdb's processing, not the authors', yielded these V and J calls. The data show 70,000 or so distinct CDR3 sequences, with around 10% seen just once and roughly 1.3% held by the top ten. The entry originates in a study of human T cells and chemical hapten exposure. About the study: Small discrepancies in pooled library volume mainly accounted for the varying TCR yields per sample. Whole-study results and caveats: Expanded TCRs made up significantly more big CDR3 similarity clusters than controls did. DPC sensitization did not alter TCRs above 1 in 1000 frequency.

Time point described: patch test 3, about 24 weeks after DPC sensitization. The treatment denotes: therapeutic diphenylcyclopropenone sensitization with weekly scalp DPC. Material: whole blood, obtained in connection with sensitization to the hapten diphenylcyclopropenone (DPC). This sequence was found in a woman between 45 and 60 years old with alopecia areata. Some clones in this sample may be carry-over from other donors' samples. The genes are TRBV10-1 and TRBJ2-1; D call uncertain. This chain's CDR3 is CASGEYNEQFF. The CDR3 region has the DNA TGCGCCAGCGGAGAGTACAATGAGCAGTTCTTC.